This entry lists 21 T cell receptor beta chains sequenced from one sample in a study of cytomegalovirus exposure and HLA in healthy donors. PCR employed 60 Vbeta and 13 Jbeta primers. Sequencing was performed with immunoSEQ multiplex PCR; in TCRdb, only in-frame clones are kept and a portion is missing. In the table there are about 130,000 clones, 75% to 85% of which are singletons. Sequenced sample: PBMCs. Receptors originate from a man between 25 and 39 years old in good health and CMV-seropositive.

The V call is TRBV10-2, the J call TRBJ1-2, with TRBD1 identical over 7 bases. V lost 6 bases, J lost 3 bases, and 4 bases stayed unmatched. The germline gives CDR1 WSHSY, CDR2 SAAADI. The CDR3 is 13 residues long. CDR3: CASSDRDHYGYTF. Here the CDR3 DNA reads TGCGCCAGCAGCGACAGGGATCACTATGGCTACACCTTC.

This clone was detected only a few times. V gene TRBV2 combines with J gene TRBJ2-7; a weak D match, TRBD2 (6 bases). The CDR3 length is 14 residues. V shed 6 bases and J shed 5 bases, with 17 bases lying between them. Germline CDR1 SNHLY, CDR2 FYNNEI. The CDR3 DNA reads TGTGCCAGCAGGATGGGGGGATCTTGGGACGAGCAGTACTTC. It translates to CASRMGGSWDEQYF. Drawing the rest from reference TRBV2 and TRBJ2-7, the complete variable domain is EPEVTQTPSHQVTQMGQEVILRCVPISNHLYFYWYRQILGQKVEFLVSFYNNEISEKSEIFDDQFSVERPDGSNFTLKIRSTKLEDSAMYFCASRMGGSWDEQYFGPGTRLTVT.

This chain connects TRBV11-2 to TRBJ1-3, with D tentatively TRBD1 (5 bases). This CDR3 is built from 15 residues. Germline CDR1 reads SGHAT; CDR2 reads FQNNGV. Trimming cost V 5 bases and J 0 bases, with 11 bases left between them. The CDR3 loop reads CASSPGQLSGNTIYF. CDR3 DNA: TGTGCCAGCAGCCCCGGACAACTCTCTGGAAACACCATATATTTT.

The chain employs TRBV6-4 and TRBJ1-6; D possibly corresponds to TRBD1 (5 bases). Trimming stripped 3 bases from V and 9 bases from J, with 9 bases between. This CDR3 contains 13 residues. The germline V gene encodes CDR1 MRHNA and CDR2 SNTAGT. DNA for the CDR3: TGTGCCAGCAGTGAAGACAGAGCTTCACCCCTCCACTTT. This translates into CASSEDRASPLHF.

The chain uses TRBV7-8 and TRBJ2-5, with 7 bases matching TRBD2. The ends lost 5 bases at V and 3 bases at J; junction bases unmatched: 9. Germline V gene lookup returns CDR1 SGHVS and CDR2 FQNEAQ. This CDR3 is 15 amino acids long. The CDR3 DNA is TGTGCCAGCAGCCTCAGCGGGGCGCGGGAAGAGACCCAGTACTTC. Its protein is CASSLSGAREETQYF.

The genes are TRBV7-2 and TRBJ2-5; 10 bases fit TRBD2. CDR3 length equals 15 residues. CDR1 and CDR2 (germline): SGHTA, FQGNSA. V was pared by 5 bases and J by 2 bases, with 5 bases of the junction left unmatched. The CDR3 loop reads CASSPSGGGQETQYF. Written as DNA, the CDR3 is TGTGCCAGCAGCCCTAGCGGGGGAGGACAAGAGACCCAGTACTTC.

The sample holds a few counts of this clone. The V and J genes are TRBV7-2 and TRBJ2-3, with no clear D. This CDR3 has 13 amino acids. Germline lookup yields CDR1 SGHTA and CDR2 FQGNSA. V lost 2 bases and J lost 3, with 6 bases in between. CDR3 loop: CASSLPQTDTQYF. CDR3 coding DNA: TGTGCCAGCAGCTTACCGCAGACAGATACGCAGTATTTT.

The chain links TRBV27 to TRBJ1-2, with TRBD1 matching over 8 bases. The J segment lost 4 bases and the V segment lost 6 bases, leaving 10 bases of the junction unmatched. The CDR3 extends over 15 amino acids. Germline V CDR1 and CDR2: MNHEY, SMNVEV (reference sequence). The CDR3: CASSRDRGGSYGYTF. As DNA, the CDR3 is TGTGCCAGCAGCCGCGACAGGGGCGGAAGCTATGGCTACACCTTC.

The DNA for the CDR3 is TGCGCCAGCAGCCAACCATCCGGGGGACAGTCCTACAATGAGCAGTTCTTC. Encoded protein: CASSQPSGGQSYNEQFF. V and J are TRBV4-1 and TRBJ2-1; maybe TRBD1 (7 bases). Germline V lookup: CDR1 MGHRA, CDR2 YSYEKL. The CDR3 sequence is 17 residues long. V lost 2 bases, J lost 1 base, and 15 bases lay in between.

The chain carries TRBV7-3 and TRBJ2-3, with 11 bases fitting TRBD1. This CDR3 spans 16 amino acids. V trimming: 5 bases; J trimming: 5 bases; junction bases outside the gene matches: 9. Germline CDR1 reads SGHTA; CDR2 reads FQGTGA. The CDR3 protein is CASSPQDRGLGDTQYF. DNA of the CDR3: TGTGCCAGCAGCCCCCAGGACAGGGGGCTTGGAGATACGCAGTATTTT.

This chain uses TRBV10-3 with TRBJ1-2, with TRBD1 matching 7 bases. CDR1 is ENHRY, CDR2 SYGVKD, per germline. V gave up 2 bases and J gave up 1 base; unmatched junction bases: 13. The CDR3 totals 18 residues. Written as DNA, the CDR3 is TGTGCCATCAGTGAGCCGGGACAGCTCAAGTTCGATAACTATGGCTACACCTTC. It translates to CAISEPGQLKFDNYGYTF.

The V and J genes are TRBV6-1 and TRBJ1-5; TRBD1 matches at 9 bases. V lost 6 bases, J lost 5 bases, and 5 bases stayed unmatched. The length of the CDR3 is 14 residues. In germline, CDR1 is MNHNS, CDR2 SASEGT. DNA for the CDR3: TGTGCCAGCAGGTCCGGGACAGGGTATCAGCCCCAGCATTTT. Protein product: CASRSGTGYQPQHF.

CDR3 sequence reads: CASSLQGIPEAFF. The CDR3 bases are TGCGCCAGCAGCCTACAGGGCATTCCTGAAGCTTTCTTT. The chain joins TRBV5-1 to TRBJ1-1; tentative D call: TRBD1 (6 bases). Deletions cut 4 bases from V and 6 bases from J, with 13 bases between. Germline V gives CDR1 SGHRS, CDR2 YFSETQ. CDR3 length: 13 residues.

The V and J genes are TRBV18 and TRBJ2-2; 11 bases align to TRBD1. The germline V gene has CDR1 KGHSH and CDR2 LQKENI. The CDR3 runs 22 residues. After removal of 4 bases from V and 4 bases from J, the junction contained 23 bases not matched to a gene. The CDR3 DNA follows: TGTGCCAGCTCACGACGATTAAAATGGACAGGGGGCGAAATACAGATCACCGGGGAGCTGTTTTTT. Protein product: CASSRRLKWTGGEIQITGELFF. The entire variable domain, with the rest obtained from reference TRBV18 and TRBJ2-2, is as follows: NAGVMQNPRHLVRRRGQEARLRCSPMKGHSHVYWYRQLPEEGLKFMVYLQKENIIDESGMPKERFSAEFPKEGPSILRIQQVVRGDSAAYFCASSRRLKWTGGEIQITGELFFGEGSRLTVL.

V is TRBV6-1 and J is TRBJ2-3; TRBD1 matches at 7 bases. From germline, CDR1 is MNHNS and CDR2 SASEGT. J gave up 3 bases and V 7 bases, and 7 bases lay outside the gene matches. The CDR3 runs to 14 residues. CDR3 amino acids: CASNLQGSTDTQYF. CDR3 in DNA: TGTGCCAGCAATCTACAGGGGTCGACAGATACGCAGTATTTT.

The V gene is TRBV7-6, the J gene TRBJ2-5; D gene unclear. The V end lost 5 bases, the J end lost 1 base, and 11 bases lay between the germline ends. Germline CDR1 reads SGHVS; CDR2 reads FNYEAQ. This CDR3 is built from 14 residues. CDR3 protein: CASSPWPLQETQYF. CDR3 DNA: TGTGCCAGCAGCCCGTGGCCCCTCCAAGAGACCCAGTACTTC.

The CDR3 loop is CASTGWQNNNVLTF. CDR3 in DNA: TGTGCCAGCACAGGGTGGCAGAACAACAACGTCCTGACTTTC. The V call is TRBV6-5, the J call TRBJ2-6; a possible D gene is TRBD1 (5 bases). Between the trimmed V and J ends, which lost 7 bases and 9 bases, there was a span of 16 bases. The germline CDR1 and CDR2 sequences are MNHEY and SVGAGI. This CDR3 has 14 residues.

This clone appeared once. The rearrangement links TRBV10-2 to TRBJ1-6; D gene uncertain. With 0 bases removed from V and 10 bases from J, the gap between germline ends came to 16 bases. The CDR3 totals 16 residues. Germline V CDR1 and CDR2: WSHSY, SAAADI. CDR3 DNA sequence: TGCGCCAGCAGTGAGTCCCCCAGGTCGGGGAAGTCACCCCTCCACTTT. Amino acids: CASSESPRSGKSPLHF.

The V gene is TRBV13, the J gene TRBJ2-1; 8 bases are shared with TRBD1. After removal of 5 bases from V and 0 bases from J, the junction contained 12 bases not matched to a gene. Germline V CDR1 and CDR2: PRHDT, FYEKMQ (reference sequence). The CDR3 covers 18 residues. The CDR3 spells CASSTDRGSLYSYNEQFF. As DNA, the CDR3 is TGTGCCAGCAGCACTGACAGGGGTTCACTATACTCCTACAATGAGCAGTTCTTC.

The CDR3 DNA reads as TGTGCCAGCAGCGTAGACGGCAGCGGGGGCACAGATACGCAGTATTTT. As protein: CASSVDGSGGTDTQYF. This chain connects TRBV9 to TRBJ2-3; 7 nucleotides match TRBD2. The length of the CDR3 is 16 residues. Germline V CDR1 and CDR2: SGDLS, YYNGEE. With 0 bases clipped from V and 1 base from J, the junction kept 5 bases outside the gene matches. Full variable domain (rest looked up from reference TRBV9 and TRBJ2-3): DSGVTQTPKHLITATGQRVTLRCSPRSGDLSVYWYQQSLDQGLQFLIQYYNGEERAKGNILERFSAQQFPDLHSELNLSSLELGDSALYFCASSVDGSGGTDTQYFGPGTRLTVL.

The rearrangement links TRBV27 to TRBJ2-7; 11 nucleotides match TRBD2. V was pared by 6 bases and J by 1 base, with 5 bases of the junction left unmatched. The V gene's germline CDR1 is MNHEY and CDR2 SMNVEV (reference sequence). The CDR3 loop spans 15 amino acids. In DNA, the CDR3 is TGTGCCAGCAGGGTAGGACTAGCGGGTTCCTACGAGCAGTACTTC. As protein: CASRVGLAGSYEQYF.